This T cell receptor beta chain was profiled in a study of type 1 regulatory T cells (dated by TCRdb to about 2021). For the study in its entirety: The study characterized an in vitro protocol that generated a Tr1-enriched, alloantigen-specific CD4 T cell product named T-allo10. Patients with hematological malignancies who were receiving allogeneic hematopoietic stem cell transplantation were the group in which T-allo10 was being clinically evaluated. Results the study describes overall, beyond this receptor: Compared with non-Tr1 cells, Tr1 cells had a TCR repertoire that was more restricted, a finding the study read as clonal expansion induced by alloantigen.

Comment on this clonotype: Its antigen remains unidentified. The record has no base qualities; no much larger clone is one base away.

Sequencing relied on an Illumina MiSeq. TCRdb passed the public sequencing reads through fastp at Q25 and MiXCR, retaining productive beta sequences. Here each entry gathers all rows of one CDR3 protein and keeps the most common genes and DNA. The sample table holds over 55,000 distinct CDR3 sequences, of which almost 50% were seen once. In total, the top ten clones hold 2% to 2.5% of the sample. Material: cultured non-Tr1 T cells, either the whole culture or a sorted T cell fraction (not recorded which). Per the publication, the cell subset or site label means: non-Tr1 population from the T-allo10 product. This sequence was found in a human donor in good health.

The CDR3 region reads CATNIPGGAQYF. The DNA sequence follows: TGTGCCACCAACATCCCAGGGGGTGCGCAGTATTTT. This chain joins TRBV10-3 to TRBJ2-3; 7 nucleotides in the junction match TRBD1. Counted from cysteine to phenylalanine, this CDR3 has 12 amino acids. The kept DNA is CDR3 alone, 36 bases in frame from the first base. CDR1 ENHRY and CDR2 SYGVKD were looked up in the germline V gene. Here V drops 10 bases and J drops 10 bases, and the junction holds 11 bases not matched to any gene.